These 25 T cell receptor beta chains share one sample of origin, sequenced in a study of CD8 T cells in Susac syndrome. Reverse transcription used 0.5 to 1 ug RNA and random hexamers. TCRdb re-analysed the immunoSEQ multiplex PCR reads in MiXCR, keeping a single row per CDR3 protein. The table lists about 400,000 distinct CDR3 sequences, around 85% of them singletons. Input material: CD8+ T cells from PBMCs. The receptors derive from a human donor with multiple sclerosis.

This chain joins TRBV4-1 and TRBJ2-2; 12 bases map to TRBD2. This CDR3 comprises 19 residues. Trimming cost V 2 bases and J 0 bases; bases outside gene matches: 7. Germline values: CDR1 MGHRA, CDR2 YSYEKL. CDR3 in DNA: TGCGCCAGCAGCCAAAACCTAGCGGGGGGGATTCCGAACACCGGGGAGCTGTTTTTT. Protein: CASSQNLAGGIPNTGELFF.

V and J are TRBV5-1 and TRBJ1-1, with no clear D. CDR3 length: 17 amino acids. The V gene's germline CDR1 is SGHRS and CDR2 YFSETQ. The V and J ends lost 0 bases and 5 bases respectively, with 20 bases between them. CDR3 in amino acids: CASSLVSAGEASTEAFF. CDR3 DNA: TGCGCCAGCAGCTTGGTATCGGCAGGTGAGGCGAGTACTGAAGCTTTCTTT.

The CDR3 spells CASSQGGYGTGELFF. DNA for the CDR3: TGTGCCAGCAGCCAAGGAGGGTACGGTACCGGGGAGCTGTTTTTT. The chain carries TRBV3-1 and TRBJ2-2; the D gene is possibly TRBD2 (5 bases). The CDR3 runs 15 residues. V lost 1 base and J 5 bases, leaving 11 bases between the germline ends. Germline loops: CDR1 LGHDT, CDR2 YNNKEL (reference sequence).

The rearrangement links TRBV28 to TRBJ2-7, with D unresolved. The germline V and J ends were trimmed by 4 bases and 4 bases, with 8 bases remaining between them. Looked up from germline, CDR1 is MDHEN and CDR2 is SYDVKM. The CDR3 spans 12 residues. The CDR3 spells CASSSTFYEQYF. CDR3 nucleotide sequence: TGTGCCAGCAGTTCGACTTTTTACGAGCAGTACTTC.

This clonotype was seen just once. This chain links TRBV19 with TRBJ1-1; TRBD1 agrees at 7 bases. CDR1 LNHDA and CDR2 SQIVND come from the germline V gene (reference sequence). With V trimmed by 7 bases and J by 4 bases, 9 bases remained unmatched. This CDR3 is built from 14 residues. CDR3 sequence reads: CASTRDRVATEAFF. CDR3 nucleotides: TGTGCCAGTACCCGAGACAGGGTTGCCACTGAAGCTTTCTTT. Supplemented by reference TRBV19 and TRBJ1-1, the full variable domain reads DGGITQSPKYLFRKEGQNVTLSCEQNLNHDAMYWYRQDPGQGLRLIYYSQIVNDFQKGDIAEGYSVSREKKESFPLTVTSAQKNPTAFYLCASTRDRVATEAFFGQGTRLTVV.

The chain couples TRBV7-9 to TRBJ2-7; TRBD2 aligns across 7 bases. V was pared by 1 base and J by 0 bases, with 3 bases of the junction left unmatched. Germline V gene sequence: CDR1 SEHNR, CDR2 FQNEAQ (reference sequence). This CDR3 has 15 amino acids. The CDR3 DNA follows: TGTGCCAGCAGCTTAGACGGGGGGATCTCCTACGAGCAGTACTTC. The encoded protein is CASSLDGGISYEQYF.

The J gene is TRBJ1-1, the V gene TRBV2, with D unclear. Germline CDR1 SNHLY, CDR2 FYNNEI. Trimming shortened V by 0 bases and J by 9 bases, and 5 bases separated the two germline ends. This CDR3 is built from 11 residues. CDR3 region: CASSEADQAFF. The CDR3 DNA is TGTGCCAGCAGTGAAGCGGACCAAGCTTTCTTT.

The sample holds a few counts of this clonotype. The chain links TRBV2 to TRBJ1-1; tentative D call: TRBD1 (6 bases). Per the germline V gene, CDR1 is SNHLY and CDR2 is FYNNEI. The CDR3 runs to 14 residues. Trimming removed 4 bases from V and 5 bases from J, with 14 bases in between. The chain's CDR3 is CASSGLQGWTEAFF. In DNA form, the CDR3 reads TGTGCCAGCAGTGGCCTACAGGGATGGACTGAAGCTTTCTTT. Filled out from reference TRBV2 and TRBJ1-1, the complete variable domain reads EPEVTQTPSHQVTQMGQEVILRCVPISNHLYFYWYRQILGQKVEFLVSFYNNEISEKSEIFDDQFSVERPDGSNFTLKIRSTKLEDSAMYFCASSGLQGWTEAFFGQGTRLTVV.

This clonotype was detected only once. The rearrangement joins TRBV19 to TRBJ2-1, with TRBD1 as a possible D gene (5 bases). CDR3 length equals 18 residues. Germline CDR1 and CDR2: LNHDA and SQIVND (reference sequence). V gave up 0 bases and J gave up 9 bases, with 24 bases separating them. CDR3 DNA: TGTGCCAGTAGTATAGACACTTACAGGTTGGGTCAGTGGGGTGAGCAGTTCTTC. Protein sequence: CASSIDTYRLGQWGEQFF.

This clonotype appeared once. The chain has TRBV5-1 and TRBJ2-7, with 7 positions matching TRBD1. V gave up 4 bases and J gave up 5 bases; unmatched junction bases: 9. The CDR3 length is 14 residues. Germline CDR1 SGHRS, CDR2 YFSETQ. CDR3 DNA: TGCGCCAGCAGCATGGGTAGGGGGCTGGACGAGCAGTACTTC. Encoded protein: CASSMGRGLDEQYF.

The chain links TRBV10-3 to TRBJ2-3; 11 positions match TRBD2. Germline V gene sequence: CDR1 ENHRY, CDR2 SYGVKD. The CDR3 consists of 16 residues. V lost 5 bases, J lost 7 bases, and 11 bases stayed unmatched. The CDR3 DNA sequence: TGTGCCATCAGTACGACTAGCGGGGAACATTTGAATACGCAGTATTTT. The encoded protein is CAISTTSGEHLNTQYF.

The chain recombines TRBV29-1 with TRBJ2-7; TRBD2 matches at 14 bases. The CDR3 runs to 18 residues. With V trimmed by 3 bases and J by 6 bases, 16 bases remained unmatched. The V gene's germline CDR1 is SQVTM and CDR2 ANQGSEA. CDR3 residues: CSVELGTSGSTELLEQYF. The DNA for the CDR3 is TGCAGCGTTGAGCTAGGGACTAGCGGGAGTACGGAGCTTCTCGAGCAGTACTTC.

J is TRBJ2-5 and V is TRBV24-1, with 7 bases identical to TRBD2. Trimming cost V 4 bases and J 4 bases; bases outside gene matches: 5. This CDR3 comprises 14 residues. Germline lookup yields CDR1 KGHDR and CDR2 SFDVKD. In DNA, the CDR3 is TGTGCCACCAGTGACACGGGAGGAGGAGAGACCCAGTACTTC. Translating gives CATSDTGGGETQYF.

The gene calls are TRBV6-1 and TRBJ2-3; 9 nucleotides line up with TRBD2. The germline gives CDR1 MNHNS, CDR2 SASEGT. Unmatched junction bases numbered 3, after V lost 7 bases and J lost 4 bases. This CDR3 contains 13 residues. This chain's CDR3 is CASTQREADTQYF. CDR3 bases: TGTGCCAGCACGCAGCGGGAGGCAGATACGCAGTATTTT.

The chain employs TRBV10-3 and TRBJ2-2, with TRBD2 matching over 12 bases. Trimming at V came to 4 bases and at J to 0 bases, leaving 6 bases not matched to a gene. Germline V gene lookup returns CDR1 ENHRY and CDR2 SYGVKD. The length of the CDR3 is 18 residues. The CDR3 region is CAISVLAGGLTNTGELFF. The CDR3 region has the DNA TGTGCCATCAGTGTCCTAGCGGGGGGGTTAACGAACACCGGGGAGCTGTTTTTT.

This clonotype showed up just once. The chain recombines TRBV19 with TRBJ2-6; tentative D call: TRBD1 (6 bases). The CDR3 contains 15 residues. Between the trimmed V and J ends, which lost 8 bases and 0 bases, there was a span of 11 bases. Per germline, CDR1 LNHDA and CDR2 SQIVND (reference sequence). CDR3 in DNA: TGTGCCAGTTACGAGGGGGACTCTGGGGCCAACGTCCTGACTTTC. Encoded protein: CASYEGDSGANVLTF.

V usage is TRBV5-1 and J usage is TRBJ1-1; a weak D match, TRBD1 (5 bases). V was pared by 0 bases and J by 1 base, with 16 bases between. This CDR3 region has 17 residues. Germline V CDR1 and CDR2: SGHRS, YFSETQ. CDR3 in amino acids: CASSLAGGRVGNTEAFF. The CDR3 coding sequence is TGCGCCAGCAGCTTGGCCGGGGGGAGGGTAGGGAACACTGAAGCTTTCTTT.

V and J are TRBV2 and TRBJ1-2, with D possibly being TRBD1 (6 bases). This CDR3 contains 16 residues. Germline V gene lookup returns CDR1 SNHLY and CDR2 FYNNEI. V dropped 3 bases and J dropped 3 bases, with 17 bases sitting between them. As DNA, the CDR3 is TGTGCCAGCAGTGAGGTTGGTTCCGCAGGGGACTATGGCTACACCTTC. The encoded protein is CASSEVGSAGDYGYTF.

The chain is built from TRBV5-6 and TRBJ1-1; TRBD1 might be the D (5 bases). This CDR3 region has 12 residues. The V end lost 4 bases, the J end lost 6 bases, and 10 bases lay between the germline ends. Germline assignment: CDR1 SGHDT and CDR2 YYEEEE. The CDR3 DNA follows: TGTGCCAGCAGCGGGGTGGGGGCTGAAGCTTTCTTT. This encodes CASSGVGAEAFF.

The genes are TRBV29-1 and TRBJ2-2; 8 bases are shared with TRBD1. The CDR3 spans 16 residues. Germline CDR1 is SQVTM and CDR2 is ANQGSEA. J lost 0 bases, V lost 5 bases, and 8 bases had no gene match. CDR3 DNA sequence: TGCAGCGTTTACGCAGGGGGCTTATCGAACACCGGGGAGCTGTTTTTT. It yields the protein CSVYAGGLSNTGELFF.

The chain combines TRBV14 with TRBJ2-5; D unclear. This CDR3 contains 12 residues. Trimming removed 7 bases from V and 0 bases from J, with 6 bases in between. Germline V gene data show CDR1 as SGHDN and CDR2 as FVKESK. For the CDR3, the DNA is TGTGCCAGCAACAAATACCAAGAGACCCAGTACTTC. Residues: CASNKYQETQYF.

The chain combines TRBV19 with TRBJ2-1; 8 positions match TRBD1. The CDR3 contains 17 residues. J lost 0 bases, V lost 5 bases, and 9 bases had no gene match. From germline, CDR1 is LNHDA and CDR2 SQIVND (reference sequence). CDR3 loop: CASSGIQGESSYNEQFF. CDR3 in DNA: TGTGCCAGTAGTGGAATACAGGGGGAGAGCTCCTACAATGAGCAGTTCTTC.

The chain links TRBV4-2 to TRBJ2-7; D might be TRBD1 (5 bases). The germline gives CDR1 LGHNA, CDR2 YNFKEQ. This CDR3 is built from 13 residues. Deletions cut 4 bases from V and 4 bases from J, with 11 bases between. The CDR3 sequence is CASSLGDKYEQYF. Written as DNA, the CDR3 is TGTGCCAGCAGCCTAGGGGATAAGTACGAGCAGTACTTC.

On this clonotype itself: This CDR3 fails to terminate in the conserved phenylalanine or tryptophan, so it likely reflects a read error. The chain couples TRBV20-1 to TRBJ2-5, with 11 bases that match TRBD2. In germline, CDR1 is DFQATT, CDR2 SNEGSKA (reference sequence). The CDR3 extends over 16 amino acids. With V trimmed by 0 bases and J by 2 bases, 5 bases remained unmatched. CDR3 in amino acids: CSARDPTSGVQETQYL. CDR3 nucleotides: TGCAGTGCTAGAGATCCGACTAGCGGGGTTCAAGAGACCCAGTACCTC.

The chain links TRBV5-1 to TRBJ2-3; D might be TRBD2 (5 bases). Germline lookup yields CDR1 SGHRS and CDR2 YFSETQ. Trimming stripped 0 bases from V and 2 bases from J, with 10 bases between. There are 15 residues in the CDR3. The DNA of the CDR3 is TGCGCCAGCAGCTTGGATGGACTCGACACAGATACGCAGTATTTT. Protein product: CASSLDGLDTDTQYF.